This record covers a single T cell receptor beta chain. Antigen specificity is unknown. These data come from a study of OX40 agonist ivuxolimab in advanced cancers. Study results and limitations: CD4+ T cells averaged fewer expanded clones than CD8+ T cells.

Deletions cut 7 bases from V and 5 bases from J, with 8 bases between. Germline CDR1 is MNHNY and CDR2 is SVGAGI (reference sequence). The CDR3 runs to 11 residues. Assay: immunoSEQ multiplex PCR; the TCRdb copy retains only in-frame clones and omits some. Among some 68,000 clones, 75% to 90% were seen once, and the ten largest hold more than 3.5%. This TCR derives from an adult with an advanced solid tumor such as melanoma, head and neck, liver or kidney cancer. The material was CD4+ or CD8+ T cells sorted from blood, obtained in a trial of the OX40 agonist ivuxolimab. This chain joins TRBV6-6 and TRBJ1-1, with a possible D match to TRBD1 (5 bases). The CDR3 is CASNSGTEAFF. CDR3 DNA: TGTGCCAGCAATTCAGGGACTGAAGCTTTCTTT.